This T cell receptor (beta chain) was found in a study of T cell repertoires in cytomegalovirus infection. TCRdb recomputed calls from the reads with MiXCR, one row per CDR3 protein. The sample consists of more than 650,000 distinct CDR3 sequences, 35% to 45% of them appearing once. The specimen sequenced was PBMCs. This receptor was obtained from a human donor in good health (CMV status not recorded). Some clones in this sample may be carry-over from other donors' samples.

CDR3 loop: CASTPQGEVSEQYF. CDR3 DNA: TGTGCCAGCACCCCTCAAGGGGAAGTAAGCGAGCAGTACTTC. The V gene is TRBV28, the J gene TRBJ2-7, with a tentative D call TRBD1 (5 bases). Germline CDR1 and CDR2: MDHEN and SYDVKM. Between the trimmed V and J ends, which lost 7 bases and 6 bases, there was a span of 19 bases. The CDR3 totals 14 residues.